The present T cell receptor (beta chain) was sequenced within a study of blood T cells in healthy people across ages. This CDR3 has 15 residues. Germline-derived CDR1 and CDR2 are SQVTM and ANQGSEA. PCR was performed a second time for roughly 6 to 12 cycles using a sample-barcoded 5' primer and a J-beta primer mix. MiXCR, run by TCRdb on the 5' RACE reads, gives a single entry per CDR3 protein. The sample contains about 930,000 distinct CDR3 sequences, 25% to 35% of which appear only once. Points on this clonotype: What it binds is not known. Just one base apart from a much larger clone, this may be a read error.

Study-level points and caveats: Greater diversity and more naive CD4+ cells were seen in long-lived donors than in aged donors. There was no known CMV status for donors, so expanded clonotype changes were possibly confounded.

In addition, the sample was reused for a study of T cells of mothers and their children. That source reports: The study obtained over 8 million TCR beta CDR3 reads per mother and about 3 million per child. Similar effects of thymic selection on TCR recombination output were recorded in related and unrelated pairs.

The origin of this receptor is a woman between 40 and 50 years old in good health. The chain is built from TRBV29-1 and TRBJ2-1; TRBD2 aligns across 10 bases. The sequenced sample consisted of blood. For the CDR3, the DNA is TGCAGCGTGAGCAGCGGGGGGGATTCCTGCAATGAGCAGTTCTTC. It codes for CSVSSGGDSCNEQFF.